Listed here are 4 T cell receptor beta chains from one sample, sequenced in a study of cytomegalovirus exposure and HLA in healthy donors. This PCR relied on a set of 60 Vbeta primers and 13 Jbeta primers. Some clones are missing from TCRdb's copy, which holds only in-frame ones; the method was immunoSEQ multiplex PCR. The data hold roughly 150,000 clones, with approximately 84% observed a single time. Material for sequencing was PBMCs. These receptors all come from a man aged 25-40 years in good health and CMV-seronegative.

The chain joins TRBV19 to TRBJ2-1, with 8 bases lining up with TRBD2. CDR3 size: 13 residues. CDR1 LNHDA and CDR2 SQIVND come from the germline V gene (reference sequence). V shed 9 bases, J shed 9 bases, and the junction held 10 bases outside the gene matches. CDR3 coding DNA: TGTGCCAGCAATCAGCGGGGGCAGGCTGAGCAGTTCTTC. The encoded protein is CASNQRGQAEQFF.

J is TRBJ2-1 and V is TRBV27, with no clear D. CDR1 is MNHEY and CDR2 is SMNVEV in the germline V gene (reference sequence). Trimming removed 5 bases from V and 7 bases from J, with 12 bases in between. This CDR3 has 13 residues. CDR3 DNA sequence: TGTGCCAGCAGTCCCCAGACCGGGAATGAGCAGTTCTTC. This codes for CASSPQTGNEQFF.

The chain is built from TRBV18 and TRBJ2-7; possible D gene TRBD2, 6 bases. The germline V and J ends were trimmed by 3 bases and 3 bases, with 15 bases remaining between them. CDR1 is KGHSH and CDR2 is LQKENI in the germline V gene. CDR3 length: 15 residues. The chain's CDR3 is CASSPHMGGDYEQYF. CDR3 DNA sequence: TGTGCCAGCTCACCGCACATGGGGGGAGACTACGAGCAGTACTTC.

In DNA, the CDR3 is TGCGCCAGCAGTCCCCGGGATGGCTACACCTTC. As protein: CASSPRDGYTF. The chain employs TRBV4-3 and TRBJ1-2; the D is unclear. The CDR3 covers 11 residues. Germline V lookup: CDR1 LGHNA, CDR2 YSLEER. Trimming left V 6 bases short and J 6 bases short, with 8 bases between.